This paragraph reports one TCR beta chain. These data come from a study of blood T cell repertoires in COVID-19. In germline, CDR1 is SGHRS, CDR2 YFSETQ. The length of the CDR3 is 16 residues. With 3 bases removed from V and 0 bases from J, the gap between germline ends came to 16 bases. Under the authors' procedure: For nucleated cells, counts were estimated from reference gene primer amplification. TCRdb keeps only in-frame clones here, not all; method: immunoSEQ multiplex PCR. The V and J calls and clone size come from that table; D and trimming were worked out from the DNA. The table shows 240,000 or so clones, with about 80% occurring only once.

Material for sequencing was peripheral blood. This clonotype was sampled from a man in his thirties or forties who had recovered from COVID-19. V and J are TRBV5-1 and TRBJ2-7; no definite D call. DNA for the CDR3: TGCGCCAGCAGCTGCCTGCTGCGACATCGCTCCTACGAGCAGTACGTC. Protein product: CASSCLLRHRSYEQYV.